Shown below are 25 T cell receptor beta chains from a single sample sequenced in a study of graft-versus-host responses after intestinal transplantation. Libraries were prepared by immunoSEQ multiplex PCR; TCRdb keeps only in-frame clonotypes and omits some of them. This table has about 1,600 clones, approximately 80% appearing once. Processing of graft tissue released intraepithelial and lamina propria lymphocytes. The starting material was ileum tissue, obtained around 550 days after transplant. The source is a human patient who received an intestinal transplant, so some T cells may come from the graft donor.

The gene calls are TRBV5-5 and TRBJ1-3, with 8 bases that match TRBD1. Looked up from germline, CDR1 is SGHKS and CDR2 is YYEKEE (reference sequence). Germline trimming cut 5 bases from V and 2 bases from J; bases unmatched to any gene: 6. This CDR3 is built from 15 residues. CDR3 residues: CASRLDRGTGNTIYF. The CDR3 DNA reads TGTGCCAGCAGACTAGACAGGGGAACTGGAAACACCATATATTTT. The full variable domain, with the rest looked up from reference TRBV5-5 and TRBJ1-3, is DAGVTQSPTHLIKTRGQQVTLRCSPISGHKSVSWYQQVLGQGPQFIFQYYEKEERGRGNFPDRFSARQFPNYSSELNVNALLLGDSALYLCASRLDRGTGNTIYFGEGSWLTVV.

This chain connects TRBV5-1 to TRBJ1-1, with 7 bases identical to TRBD1. Germline V CDR1 and CDR2: SGHRS, YFSETQ. The CDR3 loop spans 14 amino acids. V lost 0 bases and J lost 11; bases outside the gene matches: 10. This CDR3 is CASSLVGGPRGAFF. CDR3 sequence (DNA): TGCGCCAGCAGCTTGGTAGGGGGCCCGAGGGGGGCTTTCTTT.

The chain is built from TRBV28 and TRBJ2-1; maybe TRBD2 (6 bases). The germline V gene encodes CDR1 MDHEN and CDR2 SYDVKM. Trimming cost V 3 bases and J 9 bases, with 12 bases left between them. The CDR3 loop spans 13 amino acids. CDR3 DNA sequence: TGTGCCAGCAGTTTTAACCCAGCGGGTGAGCAGTTCTTC. This sequence encodes CASSFNPAGEQFF. The whole variable domain, filled in from reference TRBV28 and TRBJ2-1, reads DVKVTQSSRYLVKRTGEKVFLECVQDMDHENMFWYRQDPGLGLRLIYFSYDVKMKEKGDIPEGYSVSREKKERFSLILESASTNQTSMYLCASSFNPAGEQFFGPGTRLTVL.

The gene calls are TRBV23-1 and TRBJ2-3; 9 bases match TRBD1. TRBV23-1 qualifies as an ORF whose function is uncertain. CDR3 length: 18 residues. Trimming at V came to 0 bases and at J to 0 bases, leaving 7 bases not matched to a gene. CDR3 in DNA: TGCGCCAGCAGTCAATCCTGGACCGGACAGGGGAGCACAGATACGCAGTATTTT. Its protein is CASSQSWTGQGSTDTQYF.

V is TRBV30 and J is TRBJ2-3; 9 bases align to TRBD1. The junction had 23 bases not matched to a gene; V was cut back by 1 base and J by 0 bases. Germline V gives CDR1 GTSNPN, CDR2 SVGIG (reference sequence). CDR3 length: 22 residues. The CDR3 loop reads CAWSGLNRGPARSSPSTDTQYF. In nucleotides, the CDR3 is TGTGCCTGGAGTGGGCTAAACAGGGGGCCCGCCCGCTCTTCCCCTAGCACAGATACGCAGTATTTT.

The DNA for the CDR3 is TGTGCCAGCAGTGGTCGTCGGGAATGTAACAAAGGGGCCAACGTCCTGACTTTC. Protein sequence: CASSGRRECNKGANVLTF. The chain employs TRBV6-1 and TRBJ2-6; the D gene is possibly TRBD2 (5 bases). Germline assignment: CDR1 MNHNS and CDR2 SASEGT. The CDR3 is made up of 18 amino acids. V was shortened by 4 bases and J by 4 bases, with 20 bases between the two germline ends.

This clone was seen a single time. The chain couples TRBV28 to TRBJ1-4, with D perhaps matching TRBD1 (6 bases). Deletions cut 6 bases from V and 7 bases from J, with 21 bases between. CDR3 size: 16 residues. Germline CDR1 MDHEN, CDR2 SYDVKM. CDR3 region: CASSSTFRGAGEKLFF. DNA of the CDR3: TGTGCCAGCAGCTCCACCTTTCGGGGGGCAGGTGAAAAACTGTTTTTT.

The genes are TRBV5-4 and TRBJ2-5; D not resolved. There are 15 residues in the CDR3. Trimming stripped 0 bases from V and 5 bases from J, with 14 bases between. From germline, CDR1 is SGHNT and CDR2 YYREEE (reference sequence). The CDR3 bases are TGTGCCAGCAGCTTGGCCAGTGGGGTTGTGGAGACCCAGTACTTC. As protein: CASSLASGVVETQYF.

The chain combines TRBV27 with TRBJ1-5; 7 bases fit TRBD1. This CDR3 contains 14 residues. In germline, CDR1 is MNHEY, CDR2 SMNVEV (reference sequence). With 6 bases clipped from V and 4 bases from J, the junction kept 6 bases outside the gene matches. The CDR3 region is CASSYGTANQPQHF. CDR3 nucleotide sequence: TGTGCCAGCAGCTATGGGACAGCTAATCAGCCCCAGCATTTT.

This chain links TRBV9 with TRBJ1-1; D gene ambiguous. The CDR3 totals 14 residues. The germline V gene encodes CDR1 SGDLS and CDR2 YYNGEE. With 4 bases removed from V and 3 bases from J, the gap between germline ends came to 13 bases. The CDR3 DNA sequence: TGTGCCAGCAGCCCCCGAGGAGTGGACACTGAAGCTTTCTTT. Encoded protein: CASSPRGVDTEAFF.

The V and J genes are TRBV30 and TRBJ2-7; D unresolved. From germline, CDR1 is GTSNPN and CDR2 SVGIG (reference sequence). The CDR3 is 10 residues long. Trimming removed 5 bases at V and 4 bases at J, with 6 bases between. The CDR3 DNA follows: TGTGCCTGGTCTAGGTACGAGCAGTACTTC. The encoded protein is CAWSRYEQYF.

This clone was seen a handful of times. The CDR3 reads CATSREVGGTEAFF. DNA of the CDR3: TGTGCCACCAGCAGAGAGGTCGGGGGCACTGAAGCTTTCTTT. The chain uses TRBV15 and TRBJ1-1; a possible D gene is TRBD1 (5 bases). From germline, CDR1 is LNHNV and CDR2 YYDKDF (reference sequence). V shed 0 bases and J shed 4 bases, with 9 bases lying between them. The CDR3 spans 14 residues.

The chain links TRBV6-1 to TRBJ2-7; D is unclear. The CDR3 covers 15 residues. Trimming cost V 0 bases and J 0 bases, with 9 bases left between them. CDR1 is MNHNS and CDR2 is SASEGT in the germline V gene. CDR3 amino acids: CASSEAGDNSYEQYF. As DNA, the CDR3 is TGTGCCAGCAGTGAAGCAGGAGACAACTCCTACGAGCAGTACTTC.

V and J are TRBV7-2 and TRBJ2-3; the match to TRBD2 covers 7 bases. Germline V CDR1 and CDR2: SGHTA, FQGNSA. V shed 2 bases and J 2 bases; nucleotides not matched to a gene: 7. The CDR3 is 16 amino acids. The CDR3 sequence: CASSLNAGLNTDTQYF. In nucleotides, the CDR3 is TGTGCCAGCAGCTTAAACGCGGGACTAAACACAGATACGCAGTATTTT.

By share of the sample, this clone is large (0.1 to 1%). The chain uses TRBV28 and TRBJ2-1, with 8 bases matching TRBD1. This CDR3 has 17 amino acids. Germline V gene data show CDR1 as MDHEN and CDR2 as SYDVKM. Losses at the gene ends were 3 bases for V and 0 bases for J; bases not matched to a gene: 7. The CDR3 loop is CASSFFGGQDSYNEQFF. The CDR3 nucleotides read TGTGCCAGCAGTTTCTTCGGGGGACAGGACTCCTACAATGAGCAGTTCTTC.

The chain couples TRBV7-2 to TRBJ2-7; TRBD2 aligns across 7 bases. This CDR3 spans 13 amino acids. V dropped 3 bases and J dropped 3; count of bases not matched to a gene: 2. Per the germline V gene, CDR1 is SGHTA and CDR2 is FQGNSA. CDR3 bases: TGTGCCAGCAGCTTGCCGGGAGGCTACGAGCAGTACTTC. It encodes CASSLPGGYEQYF.

This chain connects TRBV9 to TRBJ2-7; D ambiguous. There are 14 residues in the CDR3. Germline CDR1 and CDR2: SGDLS and YYNGEE. The V end lost 0 bases, the J end lost 5 bases, and 12 bases lay between the germline ends. The CDR3 spells CASSVEDSRNEQYF. The CDR3 DNA follows: TGTGCCAGCAGCGTAGAAGATAGCCGTAACGAGCAGTACTTC.

This sequence joins TRBV5-1 and TRBJ1-1, with 7 bases identical to TRBD1. The V gene's germline CDR1 is SGHRS and CDR2 YFSETQ. This CDR3 is 14 amino acids long. The J segment lost 1 base and the V segment lost 4 bases, leaving 4 bases of the junction unmatched. CDR3 amino acids: CASSVRGGNTEAFF. The CDR3, as DNA: TGCGCCAGCAGCGTCAGGGGGGGGAACACTGAAGCTTTCTTT.

The chain links TRBV6-9 to TRBJ2-7, with D perhaps matching TRBD2 (5 bases). This CDR3 has 13 amino acids. CDR1 is MNHGY, CDR2 SVAAGI, per germline. V gave up 8 bases and J gave up 2 bases, with 13 bases separating them. CDR3 DNA: TGTGCCAGCCGGGTAGAGGGTACCTACGAGCAGTACTTC. Its protein is CASRVEGTYEQYF.

This clone was found once. The chain joins TRBV5-4 to TRBJ2-3, with 9 bases matching TRBD2. This CDR3 contains 17 residues. CDR1 is SGHNT and CDR2 is YYREEE in the germline V gene (reference sequence). Trimming took 4 bases from V and 5 from J; bases not matched to a gene: 14. CDR3 in amino acids: CASSPGAGGIKRDTQYF. As DNA, the CDR3 is TGTGCCAGCAGCCCTGGGGCGGGAGGGATAAAGAGAGATACGCAGTATTTT.

The rearrangement joins TRBV7-8 to TRBJ2-7; D not certain. V lost 5 bases and J lost 1, with 15 bases in between. The CDR3 is 15 residues long. The germline CDR1 and CDR2 sequences are SGHVS and FQNEAQ. The CDR3 spells CASSHLISGSYEQYF. In nucleotides, the CDR3 is TGTGCCAGCAGCCACCTCATTAGTGGGTCCTACGAGCAGTACTTC.

This chain connects TRBV5-4 to TRBJ1-2, with D possibly being TRBD1 (6 bases). V lost 3 bases to trimming and J lost 2 bases, with 14 bases between them. Per germline, CDR1 SGHNT and CDR2 YYREEE (reference sequence). The CDR3 extends over 15 amino acids. The CDR3 region has the DNA TGTGCCAGCAGCTCATACGCAGGGGCGAACTATGGCTACACCTTC. This gives the protein CASSSYAGANYGYTF.

This chain joins TRBV5-6 and TRBJ1-2; D is undetermined. The CDR3 runs 15 residues. V was cut by 6 bases and J by 4 bases, with 19 bases left in between. Germline CDR1 and CDR2: SGHDT and YYEEEE. The CDR3: CASKSDNRKTYGYTF. CDR3 sequence (DNA): TGTGCCAGCAAGTCCGACAATCGAAAGACCTATGGCTACACCTTC.

This chain connects TRBV5-1 to TRBJ2-7, with D hard to call. Germline loops: CDR1 SGHRS, CDR2 YFSETQ. Between the trimmed V and J ends, which lost 0 bases and 6 bases, there was a span of 13 bases. The CDR3 is made up of 14 amino acids. This chain's CDR3 is CASSLGHQGAEQYF. CDR3 coding DNA: TGCGCCAGCAGCTTGGGACACCAAGGTGCCGAGCAGTACTTC.

This clone occurred once. The chain links TRBV10-3 to TRBJ1-1, with D possibly matching TRBD1 (6 bases). V lost 7 bases and J lost 1, with 13 bases in between. The germline CDR1 and CDR2 sequences are ENHRY and SYGVKD. The CDR3 covers 14 residues. CDR3 coding DNA: TGTGCCATCAACAGGGAGGGCAGGAACACTGAAGCTTTCTTT. Protein product: CAINREGRNTEAFF.